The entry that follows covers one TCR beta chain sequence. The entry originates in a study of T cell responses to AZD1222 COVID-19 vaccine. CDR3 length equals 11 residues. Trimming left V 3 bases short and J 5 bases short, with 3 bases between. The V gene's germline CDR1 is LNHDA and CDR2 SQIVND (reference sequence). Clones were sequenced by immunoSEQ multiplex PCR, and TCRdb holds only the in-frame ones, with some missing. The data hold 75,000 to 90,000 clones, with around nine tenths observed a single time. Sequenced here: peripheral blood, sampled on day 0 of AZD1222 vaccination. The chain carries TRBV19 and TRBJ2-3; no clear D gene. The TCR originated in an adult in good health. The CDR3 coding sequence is TGTGCCAGTAGTATCAAAGATACGCAGTATTTT. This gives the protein CASSIKDTQYF.